This passage covers 6 T cell receptor beta chains from one sample sequenced in a study of CD8 T cells in Susac syndrome. RNA totalling about 0.5 to 1 ug underwent reverse transcription with random hexamers. TCRdb reprocessed the immunoSEQ multiplex PCR reads via MiXCR and lists one record per CDR3 protein. The sample carries 200,000 to 250,000 distinct CDR3 sequences, 94% recorded once. The material sequenced was CD4+ T cells from PBMCs. These receptors were obtained from a human donor with Susac syndrome.

The chain employs TRBV12-3 or TRBV12-4 and TRBJ1-6; TRBD1 agrees at 7 bases. The ends lost 6 bases at V and 6 bases at J; junction bases unmatched: 8. This CDR3 has 15 amino acids. The DNA for the CDR3 is TGTGCCAGCAGATTGGGACAGACCATTAATTCACCCCTCCACTTT. This translates into CASRLGQTINSPLHF.

The rearrangement uses TRBV5-1 and TRBJ2-1; D is possibly TRBD2 (5 bases). Germline lookup yields CDR1 SGHRS and CDR2 YFSETQ. This CDR3 has 14 residues. V lost 0 bases and J lost 6, with 10 bases in between. The CDR3 nucleotides are TGCGCCAGCAGCTTGGCGCACGAGGGCAATGAGCAGTTCTTC. It is translated as CASSLAHEGNEQFF.

V and J are TRBV18 and TRBJ1-2; no reliable D call. Trimming left V 2 bases short and J 4 bases short, with 8 bases between. The CDR3 is 13 residues long. Germline assignment: CDR1 KGHSH and CDR2 LQKENI. Here the CDR3 reads CASSPGPIYGYTF. For the CDR3, the DNA is TGTGCCAGCTCACCAGGGCCGATCTATGGCTACACCTTC. The full variable domain, in which reference TRBV18 and TRBJ1-2 provide the parts outside the CDR3, is NAGVMQNPRHLVRRRGQEARLRCSPMKGHSHVYWYRQLPEEGLKFMVYLQKENIIDESGMPKERFSAEFPKEGPSILRIQQVVRGDSAAYFCASSPGPIYGYTFGSGTRLTVV.

This clonotype was detected once. This chain uses TRBV20-1 with TRBJ1-1; D may be TRBD1 (6 bases). The germline V and J ends were trimmed by 6 bases and 1 base, with 6 bases remaining between them. The CDR3 has 11 amino acids. CDR1 and CDR2 from the germline V gene are DFQATT and SNEGSKA (reference sequence). The CDR3 loop is CSAGQNTEAFF. CDR3 nucleotides: TGCAGTGCGGGACAGAACACTGAAGCTTTCTTT.

This rearrangement joins TRBV18 to TRBJ1-2, with D possibly being TRBD1 (5 bases). This CDR3 contains 13 residues. V was trimmed by 2 bases and J by 3 bases, leaving 7 bases between them. The V gene's germline CDR1 is KGHSH and CDR2 LQKENI. Here the CDR3 reads CASSPGGDYGYTF. CDR3 bases: TGTGCCAGCTCACCAGGAGGGGACTATGGCTACACCTTC.

The chain carries TRBV20-1 and TRBJ1-6; 9 bases fit TRBD1. Trimming cost V 3 bases and J 5 bases; bases outside gene matches: 2. Germline V gene sequence: CDR1 DFQATT, CDR2 SNEGSKA (reference sequence). The CDR3 runs 14 residues. CDR3 protein: CSARRDRDNSPLHF. For the CDR3, the DNA is TGCAGTGCTAGGCGGGACAGGGATAATTCACCCCTCCACTTT.